The 20 T cell receptor beta chains reported below all come from one sample, sequenced in a study of human T cells and chemical hapten exposure. Time point defined: patch test 2, 6 weeks after DPC sensitization. Treatment specified: therapeutic diphenylcyclopropenone sensitization with weekly scalp DPC. TCRdb redid the calling of the RACE reads with MiXCR, one entry per CDR3 protein. The table has about 380,000 distinct CDR3 sequences, over 6% seen once; the top ten hold approximately 5.4%. Sequenced material: whole blood, taken in connection with sensitization to the hapten diphenylcyclopropenone (DPC). Receptors were obtained from a woman aged 18-29 years with alopecia areata. Some clones in this sample may be carry-over from other donors' samples.

In its sample, this clonotype was seen many times. This chain joins TRBV12-5 and TRBJ1-2; the D gene is possibly TRBD1 (6 bases). Between the trimmed V and J ends, which lost 0 bases and 6 bases, there was a span of 17 bases. Germline CDR1 reads LGHNT; CDR2 reads FRNRAP. CDR3 size: 16 residues. CDR3 DNA: TGTGCTAGTGGTTTGGTTCGACAGGCCAGGCAACATGGCTACACCTTC. Its protein is CASGLVRQARQHGYTF.

This clonotype was seen ten or more times. CDR3 DNA: TGTGCTAGTGGACAGGGTGGGAGATCACCCCTCCACTTT. This gives the protein CASGQGGRSPLHF. The rearrangement uses TRBV12-5 and TRBJ1-6, with D perhaps TRBD1 (6 bases). V dropped 6 bases and J dropped 10 bases, with 13 bases sitting between them. Germline V gene lookup returns CDR1 LGHNT and CDR2 FRNRAP. This CDR3 contains 13 residues.

V and J are TRBV7-9 and TRBJ2-3; TRBD2 matches at 9 bases. The CDR3 length is 15 residues. Germline V gene data show CDR1 as SEHNR and CDR2 as FQNEAQ (reference sequence). Trimming removed 5 bases from V and 7 bases from J; junction bases left unmatched: 10. CDR3 nucleotides: TGTGCCAGCAGCGCCGGGGTAGCGGGGGCGTATACGCAGTATTTT. Translation gives CASSAGVAGAYTQYF.

The rearrangement joins TRBV2 to TRBJ1-3; 9 bases are shared with TRBD1. Germline V lookup: CDR1 SNHLY, CDR2 FYNNEI. The length of the CDR3 is 17 residues. The V and J ends lost 7 bases and 0 bases, in that order; junction bases with no gene match: 10. DNA for the CDR3: TGTGCCAGCACCCGGACAGGGGCTATGATCTCTGGAAACACCATATATTTT. Residues: CASTRTGAMISGNTIYF.

This clonotype was counted ten times or more. This chain connects TRBV7-8 to TRBJ1-5; tentatively, D is TRBD1 (6 bases). The V end was cut by 4 bases, the J end by 5 bases, with 18 bases between. The germline V gene encodes CDR1 SGHVS and CDR2 FQNEAQ. The CDR3 has 16 residues. DNA of the CDR3: TGTGCCAGCAGCTCTCCAGGGGACTTGAGGCATCAGCCCCAGCATTTT. It yields the protein CASSSPGDLRHQPQHF.

This clonotype appeared a few times. V gene TRBV6-1 combines with J gene TRBJ1-1; D is undetermined. Trimming took off 8 bases at V and 4 bases at J, with 8 bases between the two ends. The CDR3 length is 11 residues. Germline CDR1 MNHNS, CDR2 SASEGT. As DNA, the CDR3 is TGTGCCAGCGAGCTTTCCACTGAAGCTTTCTTT. Translated: CASELSTEAFF.

There are a few counts of this clonotype. The rearrangement uses TRBV6-5 and TRBJ2-5; TRBD2 matches 7 bases. This CDR3 region has 15 residues. Germline CDR1 MNHEY, CDR2 SVGAGI. Trimming at V came to 3 bases and at J to 4 bases, leaving 8 bases not matched to a gene. The CDR3 coding sequence is TGTGCCAGCAGTTATAGCGGGCGGGGTCCAGAGACCCAGTACTTC. Amino acid sequence: CASSYSGRGPETQYF.

This chain connects TRBV12-5 to TRBJ2-5; D gene uncertain. V dropped 4 bases and J dropped 11 bases, with 2 bases sitting between them. This CDR3 comprises 8 residues. Germline V gene data show CDR1 as LGHNT and CDR2 as FRNRAP. Written as DNA, the CDR3 is TGTGCTAGTGGTTCTCAGTACTTC. This encodes CASGSQYF.

This clonotype has a count of ten or more. The rearrangement joins TRBV6-4 to TRBJ1-5, with D unresolved. The CDR3 sequence is 13 residues long. Germline V CDR1 and CDR2: MRHNA, SNTAGT. V was trimmed by 4 bases and J by 0 bases, leaving 4 bases between them. This CDR3 is CASSVFSNQPQHF. DNA for the CDR3: TGTGCCAGCAGTGTATTTAGCAATCAGCCCCAGCATTTT.

There are many counts of this clonotype. The chain has TRBV6-5 and TRBJ1-5; D is unclear. Germline lookup yields CDR1 MNHEY and CDR2 SVGAGI. CDR3 size: 11 residues. V was shortened by 6 bases and J by 5 bases, with 5 bases between the two germline ends. The CDR3 region has the DNA TGTGCCAGCAGCCAACATCAGCCCCAGCATTTT. This encodes CASSQHQPQHF.

The rearrangement joins TRBV20-1 to TRBJ1-1; D not certain. This CDR3 is 15 amino acids long. The V gene's germline CDR1 is DFQATT and CDR2 SNEGSKA (reference sequence). V gave up 5 bases and J gave up 4 bases, with 20 bases separating them. CDR3 region: CSAAGINREGTEAFF. The CDR3 coding sequence is TGCAGTGCTGCCGGGATTAATCGGGAGGGCACTGAAGCTTTCTTT.

This sequence joins TRBV4-2 and TRBJ1-1; D unclear. The CDR3 is 12 residues long. Per germline, CDR1 LGHNA and CDR2 YNFKEQ. Trimming cost V 1 base and J 8 bases, with 8 bases left between them. This CDR3 reads CASSQVVGEAFF. The CDR3, as DNA: TGTGCCAGCAGCCAAGTCGTGGGGGAAGCTTTCTTT.

V and J are TRBV5-5 and TRBJ1-4, with D perhaps matching TRBD1 (5 bases). CDR3 length equals 15 residues. The V and J ends lost 0 bases and 6 bases respectively, with 12 bases between them. Germline assignment: CDR1 SGHKS and CDR2 YYEKEE (reference sequence). The CDR3 DNA reads TGTGCCAGCAGCTTGGGCCGGACACCGGATGAAAAACTGTTTTTT. It encodes CASSLGRTPDEKLFF.

V is TRBV7-8 and J is TRBJ2-2, with D maybe TRBD2 (5 bases). CDR3 size: 17 residues. Per germline, CDR1 SGHVS and CDR2 FQNEAQ. V was cut by 5 bases and J by 4 bases, with 20 bases left in between. CDR3 nucleotides: TGTGCCAGCAGCCAACGACTTCTTGGGGAGAGCACCGGGGAGCTGTTTTTT. Amino acids: CASSQRLLGESTGELFF.

This clonotype was detected ten times or more. V gene TRBV6-5 combines with J gene TRBJ1-1, with D tentatively TRBD1 (5 bases). This CDR3 is built from 13 residues. CDR1 is MNHEY and CDR2 is SVGAGI in the germline V gene. The V and J ends lost 5 bases and 3 bases respectively, with 10 bases between them. The CDR3 is CASSRSGYTEAFF. The CDR3 nucleotides read TGTGCCAGCAGTCGTTCAGGGTACACTGAAGCTTTCTTT.

V usage is TRBV7-9 and J usage is TRBJ2-1; D gene unclear. The germline V gene encodes CDR1 SEHNR and CDR2 FQNEAQ (reference sequence). This CDR3 spans 17 amino acids. V was clipped by 4 bases and J by 10 bases, with 26 bases between them. CDR3 protein: CASSSLTDTILSGEQFF. CDR3 sequence (DNA): TGTGCCAGCAGCTCACTGACTGACACGATCCTTTCCGGGGAGCAGTTCTTC.

V usage is TRBV18 and J usage is TRBJ2-7; perhaps TRBD1 as D (6 bases). Germline V gene sequence: CDR1 KGHSH, CDR2 LQKENI. V shed 3 bases and J shed 8 bases, with 17 bases lying between them. The CDR3 totals 14 residues. In DNA form, the CDR3 reads TGTGCCAGCTCACCGGCAGGGGCCTCTACGCAGCAGTACTTC. This translates into CASSPAGASTQQYF.

At least ten counts were recorded for this clonotype. The chain recombines TRBV20-1 with TRBJ2-7, with 12 bases identical to TRBD2. Germline CDR1 reads DFQATT; CDR2 reads SNEGSKA (reference sequence). The CDR3 covers 15 residues. The ends lost 3 bases at V and 5 bases at J; junction bases unmatched: 8. CDR3 protein: CSARGLAGLRDEQYF. CDR3 DNA: TGCAGTGCTAGGGGACTAGCGGGCCTTCGGGACGAGCAGTACTTC.

The gene calls are TRBV20-1 and TRBJ2-3, with 8 bases fitting TRBD1. The CDR3 loop spans 13 amino acids. Unmatched junction bases numbered 7, after V lost 5 bases and J lost 6 bases. CDR1 and CDR2 (germline): DFQATT, SNEGSKA (reference sequence). CDR3 nucleotides: TGCAGTGCTGTAGACAGGGGCCGGGATACGCAGTATTTT. It yields the protein CSAVDRGRDTQYF.

This sequence joins TRBV6-2 or TRBV6-3 and TRBJ2-3; 10 bases fit TRBD2. Per germline, CDR1 MNHEY and CDR2 SVGEGT. This CDR3 has 13 amino acids. V shed 7 bases and J 11 bases; nucleotides not matched to a gene: 9. The CDR3 sequence is CASILTSGYEQYF. The CDR3 bases are TGTGCCAGCATCTTGACTAGCGGGTACGAGCAGTATTTT.